Described below is a single T cell receptor beta chain sequence and its context. Produced via immunoSEQ multiplex PCR; TCRdb's table is partial and in-frame only. This sample has fewer than 350,000 clones, with 85% found just once. This CDR3 is 16 amino acids long. V lost 1 base and J 2 bases, leaving 15 bases between the germline ends. Germline values: CDR1 MGHDK, CDR2 SYGVNS. This sample is part of a study of blood T cell repertoires in COVID-19. Turning to the study itself: Sources were T cells, B-cell-depleted T cells, or PBMCs; the material itself was cDNA or gDNA.

Sequenced material: peripheral blood. The V call is TRBV25-1, the J call TRBJ2-7; TRBD1 might be the D (6 bases). This receptor was obtained from a human donor in a cohort sampled during active COVID-19. The DNA of the CDR3 is TGTGCCAGCAGTGAATTAGGGGGAATATCGCCCTACGAGCAGTACTTC. Protein: CASSELGGISPYEQYF.